Described below is a single T cell receptor (beta chain) sequence and its context. This clonotype was counted a few times. One base away there is no much larger clone; base qualities are not given. Sequencing relied on an Illumina NovaSeq 6000. TCR cDNA was synthesized by 5'RACE template switching, which introduced a universal primer site and unique molecular identifiers. Priming of cDNA synthesis was performed from both the TCR alpha and TCR beta constant segments. Two PCR steps were used to amplify libraries, with sample barcodes and sequencing adapters being added in the second step. Sequencing of libraries was performed on Illumina HiSeq 2500 (2x100 bp) or NovaSeq (2x150 bp). Per the source publication's procedure: Demultiplexing of reads and collapsing into UMI consensus sequences were performed with MIGEC, and V(D)J alignment was carried out with MiXCR. Vaccine-responding clonotypes were identified with edgeR using replicate PBMC samples, with FDR below 0.01 and a log2 fold change above 5 up to day 15 being required. Bulk clonotypes were assigned CD4 or CD8 identity according to which sequenced CD4 or CD8 repertoire held them at higher abundance. To estimate the distribution of each clone across memory phenotypes, clonotype frequencies in memory subsets were weighted by FACS-sorted cell numbers. TCRdb applied fastp at Q25 and MiXCR to the public reads, then kept only in-frame beta chains. Entries are consolidated by CDR3 protein sequence, retaining the most common genes and DNA. The authors' filters were not applied to this entry. The sample contains tens of thousands of distinct CDR3 sequences, 4% to 5% of them found a single time. The ten largest make up 38% of the sample.

This sample stems from a study of T cells after yellow fever vaccination (dated by TCRdb to 2018 to 2020). The study in broad terms: Memory subsets (EM, EMRA, CM and Tscm) were sorted on a BD FACS Aria III using CD3, CD45RA, CCR7 and CD95 staining. To track T-cell clones before and after primary and booster YFV17D yellow fever vaccination, bulk TCR alpha and beta repertoires were sequenced longitudinally. The SMART-Seq v4 Ultra Low Input RNA kit was used to prepare libraries from fractions with low cell numbers. Two healthy male donors, one aged 18 to 30 and one aged 30 to 40 years, made up the cohort. Sorting of memory subsets took place on days 0, 15 and 45 and at 18 months after primary vaccination, as well as on days 0, 15 and 45 after the 30-year booster. Blood samples were taken at several timepoints before and after primary and secondary immunization, and bulk PBMC replicates and cell subsets were isolated. On the study overall, not on this receptor specifically: Most clones expanded after primary vaccination were re-detected after the booster (approximately 95% of CD4 and approximately 85% of CD8), suggesting broad memory maintenance. Because the study included only a couple of donors, the extent to which the findings can be generalized is limited. Because abundant contaminating clonotypes from the bulk population could be contained in FACS-sorted repertoires, computational filtering was required. On day 0, almost all vaccine-responding clonotypes were found to be below detection in the sorted memory subsets. A small fraction of clonotypes appeared in both the CD4 and CD8 compartments, likely as a result of convergent recombination. Compared with the primary T-cell response, the secondary T-cell response was weaker but faster, peaking on day 5 rather than day 15.

Interpreted using the paper, the treatment or condition label stands for: live attenuated yellow fever vaccine strain. A standard Ficoll-Paque protocol was used to isolate PBMCs from peripheral blood. The RNeasy Micro Kit was used to extract RNA from sorted memory subsets. The V and J ends are trimmed by 3 bases and 2 bases, leaving 3 bases between them. From a lookup of the germline V gene, CDR1 and CDR2 are SGHAT and FQNNGV. From the cysteine up to the phenylalanine, the CDR3 has a length of 12 residues. The kept DNA is CDR3 alone, 36 bases in frame from the first base. This specimen consisted of PBMCs, either bulk or a sorted T-cell subset (CD4+, CD8+, memory, or dextramer-sorted; not recorded which), obtained on the day of the yellow fever booster vaccination. The receptor was isolated from a man aged 18 to 29 who received the YFV17D yellow fever vaccine. The V gene is TRBV11-2 and the J gene is TRBJ2-3; the D gene lacks a confident call. The CDR3 amino acid sequence is: CASSFNTDTQYF. In nucleotides, the sequence is TGTGCCAGCAGCTTCAACACAGATACGCAGTATTTT.